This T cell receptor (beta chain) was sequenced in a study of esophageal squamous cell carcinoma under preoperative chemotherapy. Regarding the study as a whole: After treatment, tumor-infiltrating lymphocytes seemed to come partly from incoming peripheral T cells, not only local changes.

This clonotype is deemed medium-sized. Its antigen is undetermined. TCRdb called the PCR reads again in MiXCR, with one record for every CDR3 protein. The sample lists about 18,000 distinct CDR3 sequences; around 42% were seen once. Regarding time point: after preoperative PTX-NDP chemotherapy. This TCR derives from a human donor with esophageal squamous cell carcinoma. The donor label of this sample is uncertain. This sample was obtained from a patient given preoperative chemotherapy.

The CDR3 sequence: CASRDPAETQYF. The DNA for the CDR3 is TGCGCCAGCAGGGACCCCGCAGAGACCCAGTACTTC. The chain has TRBV10-2 and TRBJ2-3, with D uncertain. The DNA end is more similar to TRBJ2-5, so the J call may be wrong. Per germline, CDR1 WSHSY and CDR2 SAAADI. The CDR3 contains 12 residues.